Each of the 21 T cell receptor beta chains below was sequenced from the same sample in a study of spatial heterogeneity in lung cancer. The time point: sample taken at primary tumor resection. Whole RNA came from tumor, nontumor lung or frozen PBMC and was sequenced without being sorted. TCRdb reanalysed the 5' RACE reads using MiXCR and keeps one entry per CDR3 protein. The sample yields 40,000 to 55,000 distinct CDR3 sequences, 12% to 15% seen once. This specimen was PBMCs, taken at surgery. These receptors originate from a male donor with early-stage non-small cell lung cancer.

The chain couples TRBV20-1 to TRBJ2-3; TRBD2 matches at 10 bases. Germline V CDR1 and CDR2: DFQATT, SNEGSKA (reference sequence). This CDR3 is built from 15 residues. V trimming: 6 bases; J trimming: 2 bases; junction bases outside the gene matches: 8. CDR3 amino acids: CSARSGRAPTDTQYF. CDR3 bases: TGCAGTGCCCGAAGCGGGAGGGCCCCCACAGATACGCAGTATTTT.

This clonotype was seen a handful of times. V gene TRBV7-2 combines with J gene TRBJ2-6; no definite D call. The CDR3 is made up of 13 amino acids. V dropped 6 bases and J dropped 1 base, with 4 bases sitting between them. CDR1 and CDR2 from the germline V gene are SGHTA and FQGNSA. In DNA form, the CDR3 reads TGTGCCAGCAGGGATTCTGGGGCCAACGTCCTGACTTTC. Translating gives CASRDSGANVLTF.

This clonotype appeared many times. The CDR3 sequence is CASSFHRGHLFEQYF. As DNA, the CDR3 is TGTGCCAGCAGTTTCCATAGGGGACATCTCTTCGAGCAGTACTTC. The chain is built from TRBV27 and TRBJ2-7, with D possibly matching TRBD1 (6 bases). The V gene lost 3 bases and the J gene lost 6 bases, with 18 bases spanning the gap. Germline assignment: CDR1 MNHEY and CDR2 SMNVEV (reference sequence). The CDR3 length is 15 residues.

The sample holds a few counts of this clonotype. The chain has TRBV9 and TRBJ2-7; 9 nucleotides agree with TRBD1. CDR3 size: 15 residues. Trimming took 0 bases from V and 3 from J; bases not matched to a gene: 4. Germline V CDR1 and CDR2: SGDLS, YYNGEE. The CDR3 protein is CASSVDGTGIYEQYF. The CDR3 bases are TGTGCCAGCAGCGTAGATGGGACAGGGATCTACGAGCAGTACTTC.

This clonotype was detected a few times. The CDR3 is CASSAHSGANVLTF. The CDR3 coding sequence is TGTGCCAGCAGTGCCCACAGTGGGGCCAACGTCCTGACTTTC. The chain has TRBV6-1 and TRBJ2-6; no definite D call. V was shortened by 4 bases and J by 3 bases, with 7 bases between the two germline ends. The V gene's germline CDR1 is MNHNS and CDR2 SASEGT. This CDR3 is 14 amino acids long.

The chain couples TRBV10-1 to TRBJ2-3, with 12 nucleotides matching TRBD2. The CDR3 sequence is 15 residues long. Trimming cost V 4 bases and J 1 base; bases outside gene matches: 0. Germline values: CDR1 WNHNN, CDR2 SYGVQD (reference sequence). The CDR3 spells CASSGLAGGTDTQYF. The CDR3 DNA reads TGCGCCAGCAGTGGACTAGCGGGGGGCACAGATACGCAGTATTTT.

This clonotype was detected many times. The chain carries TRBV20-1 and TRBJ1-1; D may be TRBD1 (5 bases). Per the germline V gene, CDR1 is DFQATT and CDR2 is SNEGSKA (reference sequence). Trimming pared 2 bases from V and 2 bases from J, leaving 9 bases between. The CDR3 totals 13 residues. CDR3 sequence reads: CSARKDTNTEAFF. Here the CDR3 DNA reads TGCAGTGCTAGAAAGGACACTAACACTGAAGCTTTCTTT.

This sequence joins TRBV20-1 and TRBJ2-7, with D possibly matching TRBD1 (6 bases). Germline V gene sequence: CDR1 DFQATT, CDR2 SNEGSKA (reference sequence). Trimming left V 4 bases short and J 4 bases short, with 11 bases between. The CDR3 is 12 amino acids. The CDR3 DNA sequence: TGCAGTGCTAATTTCAGGGGTTACGAGCAGTACTTC. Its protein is CSANFRGYEQYF.

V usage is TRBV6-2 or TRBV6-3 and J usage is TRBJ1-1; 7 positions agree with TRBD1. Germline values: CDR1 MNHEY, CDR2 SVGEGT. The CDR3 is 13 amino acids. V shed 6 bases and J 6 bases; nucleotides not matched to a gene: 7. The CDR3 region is CASRFPGGSEAFF. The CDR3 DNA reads TGTGCCAGCAGGTTCCCAGGGGGTTCTGAAGCTTTCTTT.

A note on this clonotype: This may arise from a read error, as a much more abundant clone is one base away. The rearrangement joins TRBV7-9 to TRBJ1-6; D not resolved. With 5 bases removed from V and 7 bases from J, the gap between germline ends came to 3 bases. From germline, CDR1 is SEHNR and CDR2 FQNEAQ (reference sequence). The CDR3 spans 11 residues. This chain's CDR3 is CASSENSPLHF. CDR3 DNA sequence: TGTGCCAGCAGCGAGAATTCACCCCTCCACTTT.

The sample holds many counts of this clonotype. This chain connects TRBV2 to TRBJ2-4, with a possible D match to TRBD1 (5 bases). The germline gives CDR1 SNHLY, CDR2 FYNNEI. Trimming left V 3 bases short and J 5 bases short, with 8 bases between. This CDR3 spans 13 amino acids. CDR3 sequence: CASSDRVQNIQYF. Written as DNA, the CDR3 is TGTGCCAGCAGTGACAGGGTCCAAAACATTCAGTACTTC.

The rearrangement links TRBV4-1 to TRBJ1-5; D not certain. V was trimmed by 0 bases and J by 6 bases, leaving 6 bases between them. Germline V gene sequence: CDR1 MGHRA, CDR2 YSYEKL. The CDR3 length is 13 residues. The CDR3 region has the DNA TGCGCCAGCAGCCAAGAGGGCAGTCAGCCCCAGCATTTT. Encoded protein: CASSQEGSQPQHF.

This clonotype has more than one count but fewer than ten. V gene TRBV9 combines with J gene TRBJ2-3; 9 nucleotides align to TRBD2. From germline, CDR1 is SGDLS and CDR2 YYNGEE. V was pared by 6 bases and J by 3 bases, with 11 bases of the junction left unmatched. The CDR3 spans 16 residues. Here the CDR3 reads CASTYIAGVGTDTQYF. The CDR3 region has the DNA TGTGCCAGCACCTATATAGCGGGAGTCGGTACAGATACGCAGTATTTT.

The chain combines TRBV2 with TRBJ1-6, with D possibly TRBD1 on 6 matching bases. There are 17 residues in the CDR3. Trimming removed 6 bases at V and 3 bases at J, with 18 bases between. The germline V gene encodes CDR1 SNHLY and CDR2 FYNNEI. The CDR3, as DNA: TGTGCCAGCAGCTCAGACAGGCCTGACTACTATAATTCACCCCTCCACTTT. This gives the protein CASSSDRPDYYNSPLHF.

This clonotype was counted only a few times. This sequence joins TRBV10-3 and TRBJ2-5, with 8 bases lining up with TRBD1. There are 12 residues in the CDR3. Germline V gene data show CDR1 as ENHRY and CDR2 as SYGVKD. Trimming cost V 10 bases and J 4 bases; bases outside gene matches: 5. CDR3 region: CASAGQGETQYF. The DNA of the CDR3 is TGTGCCAGCGCAGGACAGGGAGAGACCCAGTACTTC.

The CDR3: CSARQGFSNQPQHF. For the CDR3, the DNA is TGCAGTGCTCGACAGGGGTTTAGCAATCAGCCCCAGCATTTT. The chain couples TRBV20-1 to TRBJ1-5; 8 bases agree with TRBD1. The length of the CDR3 is 14 residues. V trimming: 5 bases; J trimming: 0 bases; junction bases outside the gene matches: 3. Germline V gives CDR1 DFQATT, CDR2 SNEGSKA (reference sequence).

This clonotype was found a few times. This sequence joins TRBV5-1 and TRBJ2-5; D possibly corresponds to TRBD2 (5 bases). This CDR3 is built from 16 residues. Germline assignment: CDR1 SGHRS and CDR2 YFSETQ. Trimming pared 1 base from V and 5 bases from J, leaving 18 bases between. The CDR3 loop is CASSLTAGPGGETQYF. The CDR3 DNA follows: TGCGCCAGCAGCTTGACCGCGGGTCCCGGCGGGGAGACCCAGTACTTC.

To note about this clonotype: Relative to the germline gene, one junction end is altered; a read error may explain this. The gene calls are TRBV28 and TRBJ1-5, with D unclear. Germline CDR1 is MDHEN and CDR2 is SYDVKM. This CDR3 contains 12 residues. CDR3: CTSSLTQQPQHF. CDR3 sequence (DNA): TGTACCAGCAGTTTAACCCAACAGCCCCAGCATTTT.

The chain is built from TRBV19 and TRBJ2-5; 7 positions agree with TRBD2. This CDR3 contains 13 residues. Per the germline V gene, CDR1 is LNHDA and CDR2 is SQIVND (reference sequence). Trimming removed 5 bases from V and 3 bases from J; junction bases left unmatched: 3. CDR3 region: CASSALAEETQYF. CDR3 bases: TGTGCCAGTAGTGCCCTAGCGGAAGAGACCCAGTACTTC.

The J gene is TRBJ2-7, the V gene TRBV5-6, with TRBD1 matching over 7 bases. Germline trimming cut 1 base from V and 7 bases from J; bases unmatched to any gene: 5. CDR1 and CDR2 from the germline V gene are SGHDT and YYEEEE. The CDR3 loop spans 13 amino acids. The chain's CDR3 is CASSLPRGSEQYF. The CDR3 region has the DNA TGTGCCAGCAGCTTGCCCAGGGGGTCAGAGCAGTACTTC.

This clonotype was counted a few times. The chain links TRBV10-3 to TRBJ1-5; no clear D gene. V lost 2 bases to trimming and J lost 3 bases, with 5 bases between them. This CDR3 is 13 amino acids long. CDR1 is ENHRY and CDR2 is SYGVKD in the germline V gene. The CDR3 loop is CAISEAPNQPQHF. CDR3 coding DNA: TGTGCCATCAGTGAGGCTCCCAATCAGCCCCAGCATTTT.